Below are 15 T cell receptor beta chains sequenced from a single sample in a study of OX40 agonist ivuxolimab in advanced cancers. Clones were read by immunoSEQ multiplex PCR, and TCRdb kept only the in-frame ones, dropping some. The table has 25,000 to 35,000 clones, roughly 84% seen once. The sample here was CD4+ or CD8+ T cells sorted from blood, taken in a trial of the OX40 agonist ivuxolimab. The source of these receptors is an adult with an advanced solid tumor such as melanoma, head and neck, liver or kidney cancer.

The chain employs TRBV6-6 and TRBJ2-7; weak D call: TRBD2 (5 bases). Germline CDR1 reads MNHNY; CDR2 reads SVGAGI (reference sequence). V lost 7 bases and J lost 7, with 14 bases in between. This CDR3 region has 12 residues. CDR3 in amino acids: CASTAGAGEQYF. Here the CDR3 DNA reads TGTGCCAGCACGGCAGGCGCGGGTGAGCAGTACTTC.

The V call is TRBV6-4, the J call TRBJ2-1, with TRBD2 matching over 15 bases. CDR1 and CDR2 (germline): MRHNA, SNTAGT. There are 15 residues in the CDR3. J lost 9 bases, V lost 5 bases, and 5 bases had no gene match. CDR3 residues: CASSPGLAGGAEQFF. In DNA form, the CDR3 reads TGTGCCAGCAGTCCCGGACTAGCGGGGGGGGCTGAGCAGTTCTTC.

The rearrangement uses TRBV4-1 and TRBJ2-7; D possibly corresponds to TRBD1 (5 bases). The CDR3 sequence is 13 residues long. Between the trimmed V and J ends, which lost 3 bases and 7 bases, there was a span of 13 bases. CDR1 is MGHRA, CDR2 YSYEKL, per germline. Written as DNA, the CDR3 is TGCGCCAGCAGCCACACAGGATCGGAAGAGCAGTACTTC. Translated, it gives CASSHTGSEEQYF.

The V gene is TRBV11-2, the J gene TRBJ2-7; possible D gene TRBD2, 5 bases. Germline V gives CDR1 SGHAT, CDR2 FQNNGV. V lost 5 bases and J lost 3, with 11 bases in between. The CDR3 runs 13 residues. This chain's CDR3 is CASSPELGYEQYF. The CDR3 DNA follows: TGTGCCAGCAGCCCAGAACTAGGCTACGAGCAGTACTTC.

In DNA form, the CDR3 reads TGTGCCAGCAGGAAGGGCGAGGGGGCTCACACTGAAGCTTTCTTT. This sequence encodes CASRKGEGAHTEAFF. V gene TRBV6-1 combines with J gene TRBJ1-1; the match to TRBD1 covers 7 bases. CDR1 is MNHNS, CDR2 SASEGT, per germline. V dropped 6 bases and J dropped 3; count of bases not matched to a gene: 10. The CDR3 has 15 residues.

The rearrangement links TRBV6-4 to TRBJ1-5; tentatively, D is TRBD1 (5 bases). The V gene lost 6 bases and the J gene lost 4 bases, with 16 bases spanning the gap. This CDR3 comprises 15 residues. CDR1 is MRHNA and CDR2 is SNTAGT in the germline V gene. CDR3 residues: CASRTLSGGNQPQHF. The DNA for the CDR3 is TGTGCCAGCAGGACCTTATCGGGGGGTAATCAGCCCCAGCATTTT.

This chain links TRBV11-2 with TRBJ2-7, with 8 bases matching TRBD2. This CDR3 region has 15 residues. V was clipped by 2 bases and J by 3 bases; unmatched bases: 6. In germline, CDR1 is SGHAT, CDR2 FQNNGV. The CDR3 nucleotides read TGTGCCAGCAGCTTAAATCTAGCGGGCTTCTACGAGCAGTACTTC. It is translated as CASSLNLAGFYEQYF.

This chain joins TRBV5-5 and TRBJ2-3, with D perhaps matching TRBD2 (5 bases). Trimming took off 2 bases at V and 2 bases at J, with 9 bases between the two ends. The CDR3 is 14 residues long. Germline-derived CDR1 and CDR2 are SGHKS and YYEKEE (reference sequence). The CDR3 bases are TGTGCCAGCAGCTTTAAGGACTCCACAGATACGCAGTATTTT. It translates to CASSFKDSTDTQYF.

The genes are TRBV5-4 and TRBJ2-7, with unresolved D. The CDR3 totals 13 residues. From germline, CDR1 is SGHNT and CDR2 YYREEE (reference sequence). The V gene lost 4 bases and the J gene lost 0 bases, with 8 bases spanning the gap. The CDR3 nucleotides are TGTGCCAGCAGCCCGACACCCTCCTACGAGCAGTACTTC. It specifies CASSPTPSYEQYF.

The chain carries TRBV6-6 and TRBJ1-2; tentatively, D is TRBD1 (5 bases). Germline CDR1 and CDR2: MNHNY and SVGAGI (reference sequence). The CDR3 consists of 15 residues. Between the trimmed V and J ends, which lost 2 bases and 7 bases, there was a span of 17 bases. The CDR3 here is CASSYGVEGTGGYTF. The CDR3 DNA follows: TGTGCCAGCAGTTACGGGGTAGAAGGGACCGGTGGCTACACCTTC.

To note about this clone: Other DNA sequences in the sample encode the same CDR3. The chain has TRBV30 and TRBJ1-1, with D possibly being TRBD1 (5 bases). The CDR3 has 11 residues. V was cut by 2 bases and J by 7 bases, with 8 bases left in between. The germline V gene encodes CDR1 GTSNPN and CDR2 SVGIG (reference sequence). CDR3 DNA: TGTGCCTGGAGTCCGGGACTTGAAGCTTTCTTT. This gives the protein CAWSPGLEAFF.

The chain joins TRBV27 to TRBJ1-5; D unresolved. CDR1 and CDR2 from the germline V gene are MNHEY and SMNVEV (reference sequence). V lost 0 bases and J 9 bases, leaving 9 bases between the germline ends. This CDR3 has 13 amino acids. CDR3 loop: CASSLSAGTPQHF. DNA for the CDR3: TGTGCCAGCAGTTTATCGGCGGGAACGCCCCAGCATTTT.

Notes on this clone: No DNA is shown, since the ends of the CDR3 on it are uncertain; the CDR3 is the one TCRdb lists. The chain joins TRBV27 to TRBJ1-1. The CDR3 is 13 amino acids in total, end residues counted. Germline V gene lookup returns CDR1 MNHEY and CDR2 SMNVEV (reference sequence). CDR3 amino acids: CASSFGDGTEAFF.

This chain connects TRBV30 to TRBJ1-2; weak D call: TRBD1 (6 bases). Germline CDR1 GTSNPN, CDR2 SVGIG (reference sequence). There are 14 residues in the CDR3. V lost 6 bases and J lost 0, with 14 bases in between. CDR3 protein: CACPKDRANYGYTF. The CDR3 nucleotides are TGTGCCTGCCCCAAGGACAGAGCTAACTATGGCTACACCTTC.

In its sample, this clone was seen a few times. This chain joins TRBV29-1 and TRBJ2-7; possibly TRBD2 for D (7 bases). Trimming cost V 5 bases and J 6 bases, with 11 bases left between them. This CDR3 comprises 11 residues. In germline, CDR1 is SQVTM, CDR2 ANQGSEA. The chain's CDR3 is CSVPGGPEQYF. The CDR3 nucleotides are TGCAGCGTTCCCGGGGGGCCCGAGCAGTACTTC.